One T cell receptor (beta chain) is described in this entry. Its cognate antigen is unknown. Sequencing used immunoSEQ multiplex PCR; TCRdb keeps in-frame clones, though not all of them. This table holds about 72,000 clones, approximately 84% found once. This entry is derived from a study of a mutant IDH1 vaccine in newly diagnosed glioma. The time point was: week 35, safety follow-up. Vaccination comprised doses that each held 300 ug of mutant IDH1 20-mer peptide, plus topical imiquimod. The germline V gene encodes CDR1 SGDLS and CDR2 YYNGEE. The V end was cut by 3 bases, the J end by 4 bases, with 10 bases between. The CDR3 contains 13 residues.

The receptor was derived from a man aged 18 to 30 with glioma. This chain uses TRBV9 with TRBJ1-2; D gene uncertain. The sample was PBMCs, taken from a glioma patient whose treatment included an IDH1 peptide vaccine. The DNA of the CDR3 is TGTGCCAGCAGCGGAGCGGAGTCCTATGGCTACACCTTC. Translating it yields CASSGAESYGYTF.